This T cell receptor (beta chain) stems from a study of T cell responses to AZD1222 COVID-19 vaccine (dated by TCRdb to 2020 to 2022). About the study as a whole: A total of 230 to 250 trial participants underwent TCR sequencing, of whom 207 received two doses of AZD1222 and about 25 received two doses of the MenACWY control vaccine. Trial participants were enrolled by age into 18-55, 56-69 and 70-plus year subgroups, with roughly 160, 29 and 62 TCR-sequenced participants respectively.

Overall study results and their limits: Conclusions about previously exposed vaccinees were limited because only 6 or 7 AZD1222 recipients were SARS-CoV-2 seropositive at baseline. The 56-69-year group was small, and its depth increase did not reach significance, likely because of low power. CD4 TCRs associated with the vaccine covered the entire spike protein, and the dominant responses were in regions 160-218 and 743-854. Spike-specific TCR breadth and depth rose significantly after two AZD1222 doses compared with day 0 and with MenACWY recipients. Most participants were white British and females outnumbered males, and the authors suggested that clonal diversity may have been underestimated. Reportedly, almost half of the unique spike-specific TCRs recognized epitopes lying outside the regions that are mutated in the B.1.351 and B.1.1.7 variants. Because no day 14 peak-response samples were available, the repertoires could be characterized only after the peak T cell response.

This specimen's time point label, per the study, means: about 28 days (+/-7) after the second vaccine dose. The sample's treatment or condition label is to be understood as: meningococcal conjugate vaccine given as trial control. The vaccinee samples were drawn from two UK trials, COV001 and COV002, one of which was a single-blind randomized controlled phase 2/3 trial testing AZD1222 (ChAdOx1 nCoV-19) in healthy adults. Trial participant PBMC samples were collected at day 0 and day 28 after the second dose for TCRbeta chain sequencing. The germline V gene encodes CDR1 ENHRY and CDR2 SYGVKD. Trimming removed 6 bases from V and 1 base from J, leaving 6 bases between the germline ends. The CDR3 measures 12 amino acids from cysteine to phenylalanine. The CDR3 DNA has 36 bases and is translated from base 1. As to this clone: No cognate antigen has been identified for it. Base qualities are not at hand, and no much larger clone is one base apart.

The CDR3 regions of human TCRbeta chains were analyzed by immunosequencing. The study's own analysis went as follows. TCRs in the repertoires were compared against a reference library of SARS-CoV-2-specific TCRs that had been generated with the MIRA antigen-specificity platform. Breadth was defined as the fraction of unique TCRs that were SARS-CoV-2-associated. Depth was defined as the fraction of total T cells that were SARS-CoV-2-associated. Each spike-specific TCR was assigned to its reactive spike region and to a CD4 or CD8 class using the MIRA data. Log10-transformed breadth and depth values were compared by one-way ANOVA with Sidak's multiple comparisons tests. TCRdb provides this immuneACCESS table in a form limited to in-frame rearrangements. Some clones are lacking; in checked studies, under half of them reflect an unresolved V gene, and why the rest are absent is not known. The V and J calls and clone size come from that table; D and trimming were worked out from the DNA. Present in this sample are 150,000 to 200,000 clones, over 80% of which were seen just once. The ten most abundant clones make up about 4.3% of the sample.

The rearranged segments are TRBV10-3 and TRBJ1-1; there is no confident call for the D gene. The sample in question was peripheral blood, obtained 28 days after the second dose of the MenACWY control vaccine. The receptor was isolated from an adult who received the MenACWY meningococcal vaccine as a control. In nucleotides, the sequence is TGTGCCATCAGGGCAGGGAACACTGAAGCTTTCTTT. Translated, this is CAIRAGNTEAFF.